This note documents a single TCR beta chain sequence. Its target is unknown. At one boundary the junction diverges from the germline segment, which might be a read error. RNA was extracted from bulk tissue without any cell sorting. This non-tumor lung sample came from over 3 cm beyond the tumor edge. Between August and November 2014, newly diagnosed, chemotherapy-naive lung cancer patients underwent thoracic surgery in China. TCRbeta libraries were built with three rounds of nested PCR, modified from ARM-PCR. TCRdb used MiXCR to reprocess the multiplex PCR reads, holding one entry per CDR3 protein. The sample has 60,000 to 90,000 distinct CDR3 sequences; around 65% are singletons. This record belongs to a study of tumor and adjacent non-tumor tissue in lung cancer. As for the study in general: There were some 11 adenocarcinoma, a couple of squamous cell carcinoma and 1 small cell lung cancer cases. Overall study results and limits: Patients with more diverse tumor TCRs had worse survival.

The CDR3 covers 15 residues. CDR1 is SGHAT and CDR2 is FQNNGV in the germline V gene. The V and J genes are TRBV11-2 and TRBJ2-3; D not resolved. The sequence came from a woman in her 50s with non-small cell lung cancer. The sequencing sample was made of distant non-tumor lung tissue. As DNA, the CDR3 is TGTGTCAGCAACTTGGGGAACCAGATGTCAGATACGCAGTATTTT. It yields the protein CVSNLGNQMSDTQYF.